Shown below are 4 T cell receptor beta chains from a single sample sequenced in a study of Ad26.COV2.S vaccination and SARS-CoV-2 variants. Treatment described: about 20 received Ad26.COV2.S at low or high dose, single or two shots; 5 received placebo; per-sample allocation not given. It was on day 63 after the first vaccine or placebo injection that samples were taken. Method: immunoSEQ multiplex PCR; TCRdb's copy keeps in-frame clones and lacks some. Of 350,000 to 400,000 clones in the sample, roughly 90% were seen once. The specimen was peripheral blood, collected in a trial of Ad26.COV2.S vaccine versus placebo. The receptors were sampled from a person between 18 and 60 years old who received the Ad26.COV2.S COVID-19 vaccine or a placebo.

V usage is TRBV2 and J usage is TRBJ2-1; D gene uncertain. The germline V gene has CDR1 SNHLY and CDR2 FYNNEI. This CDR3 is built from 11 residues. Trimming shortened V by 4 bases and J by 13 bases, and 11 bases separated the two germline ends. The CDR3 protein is CASSGSSPQFF. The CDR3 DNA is TGTGCCAGCAGTGGGAGTTCTCCACAGTTCTTC. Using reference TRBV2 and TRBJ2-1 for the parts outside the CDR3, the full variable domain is EPEVTQTPSHQVTQMGQEVILRCVPISNHLYFYWYRQILGQKVEFLVSFYNNEISEKSEIFDDQFSVERPDGSNFTLKIRSTKLEDSAMYFCASSGSSPQFFGPGTRLTVL.

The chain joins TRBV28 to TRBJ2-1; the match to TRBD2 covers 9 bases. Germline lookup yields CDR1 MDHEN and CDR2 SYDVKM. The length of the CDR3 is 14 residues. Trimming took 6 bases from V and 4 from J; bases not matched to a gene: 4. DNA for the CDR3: TGTGCCAGCAGGCGGACTAGCGAGTACAATGAGCAGTTCTTC. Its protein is CASRRTSEYNEQFF.

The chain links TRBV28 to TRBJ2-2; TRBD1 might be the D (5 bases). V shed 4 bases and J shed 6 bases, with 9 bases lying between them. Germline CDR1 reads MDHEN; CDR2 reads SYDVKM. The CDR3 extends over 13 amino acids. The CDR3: CASSYQGSGELFF. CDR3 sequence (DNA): TGTGCCAGCAGTTATCAGGGATCCGGGGAGCTGTTTTTT.

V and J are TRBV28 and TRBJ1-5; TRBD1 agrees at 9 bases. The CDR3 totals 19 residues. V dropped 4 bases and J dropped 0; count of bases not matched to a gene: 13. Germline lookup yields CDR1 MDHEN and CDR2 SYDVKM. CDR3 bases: TGTGCCAGCAGTTCTCAGGACAGGGGAAGGGGTTATAGCAATCAGCCCCAGCATTTT. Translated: CASSSQDRGRGYSNQPQHF.